A single sample gave rise to the 26 T cell receptor beta chains below, sequenced in a study of T cell responses to AZD1222 COVID-19 vaccine. The data were produced by immunoSEQ multiplex PCR, yet TCRdb's version contains in-frame clones alone and is incomplete. Of over 90,000 clones listed, around 91% are singletons. The sample consisted of peripheral blood, taken on day 0 of AZD1222 vaccination. The receptors here all came from an adult in good health.

This clone was observed a handful of times. The rearrangement links TRBV7-6 to TRBJ1-3, with 8 bases identical to TRBD1. Germline trimming cut 3 bases from V and 0 bases from J; bases unmatched to any gene: 4. From germline, CDR1 is SGHVS and CDR2 FNYEAQ. This CDR3 has 16 residues. In DNA, the CDR3 is TGTGCCAGCAGCTTCGGGACAGGCGACTCTGGAAACACCATATATTTT. Translating gives CASSFGTGDSGNTIYF.

The chain has TRBV30 and TRBJ1-2; D may be TRBD1 (5 bases). This CDR3 has 18 amino acids. V lost 2 bases and J lost 2, with 24 bases in between. CDR1 GTSNPN and CDR2 SVGIG come from the germline V gene (reference sequence). The CDR3: CAWSLYVGGRNLNYGYTF. CDR3 nucleotides: TGTGCCTGGAGTCTTTATGTGGGGGGGAGGAACCTAAACTATGGCTACACCTTC.

This clone was seen once. This chain connects TRBV18 to TRBJ1-1, with D hard to call. The CDR3 has 13 amino acids. Germline assignment: CDR1 KGHSH and CDR2 LQKENI. V was pared by 4 bases and J by 6 bases, with 12 bases between. As DNA, the CDR3 is TGTGCCAGCTCACTCGCAGGATTCTCTGAAGCTTTCTTT. As protein: CASSLAGFSEAFF.

This chain links TRBV2 with TRBJ2-5, with 7 bases lining up with TRBD1. V shed 8 bases and J 5 bases; nucleotides not matched to a gene: 14. Germline CDR1 and CDR2: SNHLY and FYNNEI. This CDR3 region has 15 residues. The CDR3 sequence: CASSLGRGSGETQYF. The CDR3 DNA reads as TGTGCCAGCTCGCTGGGCAGGGGGTCTGGGGAGACCCAGTACTTC.

The V gene is TRBV6-2 or TRBV6-3, the J gene TRBJ2-1; TRBD1 or TRBD2 may be the D gene (6 bases each). Trimming removed 7 bases from V and 1 base from J, with 14 bases in between. The CDR3 loop spans 15 amino acids. Germline CDR1 is MNHEY and CDR2 is SVGEGT. Written as DNA, the CDR3 is TGTGCCAGCACCCCGGGGGCTGGATCCTACAATGAGCAGTTCTTC. Its protein product is CASTPGAGSYNEQFF.

The gene calls are TRBV9 and TRBJ1-2; D not resolved. In germline, CDR1 is SGDLS, CDR2 YYNGEE. V was shortened by 0 bases and J by 4 bases, with 4 bases between the two germline ends. There are 12 residues in the CDR3. The CDR3 DNA reads TGTGCCAGCAGCGTAGCGGGCTATGGCTACACCTTC. Its translation is CASSVAGYGYTF.

The chain couples TRBV19 to TRBJ2-2; TRBD1 aligns across 9 bases. CDR3 length: 15 residues. Per the germline V gene, CDR1 is LNHDA and CDR2 is SQIVND (reference sequence). The trim removed 8 bases at V and 5 bases at J, leaving 9 bases unmatched. CDR3: CASERDRDLTGELFF. CDR3 coding DNA: TGTGCCAGTGAGCGGGACAGGGACCTAACCGGGGAGCTGTTTTTT. Using reference TRBV19 and TRBJ2-2 for the parts outside the CDR3, the full variable domain is DGGITQSPKYLFRKEGQNVTLSCEQNLNHDAMYWYRQDPGQGLRLIYYSQIVNDFQKGDIAEGYSVSREKKESFPLTVTSAQKNPTAFYLCASERDRDLTGELFFGEGSRLTVL.

This clone was seen only once. This chain connects TRBV5-1 to TRBJ2-6; 9 bases fit TRBD1. CDR3 length: 17 amino acids. Germline lookup yields CDR1 SGHRS and CDR2 YFSETQ. With V trimmed by 3 bases and J by 0 bases, 4 bases remained unmatched. The CDR3 DNA follows: TGCGCCAGCAGCTCCGGGACAGGGCCCTCTGGGGCCAACGTCCTGACTTTC. Protein product: CASSSGTGPSGANVLTF.

This clone appeared a single time. The CDR3 protein is CATAGMGDEQYF. CDR3 sequence (DNA): TGTGCCACAGCGGGGATGGGCGACGAGCAGTACTTC. This rearrangement joins TRBV28 to TRBJ2-7, with 7 nucleotides matching TRBD2. CDR1 and CDR2 from the germline V gene are MDHEN and SYDVKM. The CDR3 runs 12 residues. Trimming removed 10 bases from V and 5 bases from J; junction bases left unmatched: 8.

This CDR3 reads CATTHLGGSNEKLFF. The CDR3 nucleotides are TGTGCCACCACCCACCTGGGGGGCAGTAATGAAAAACTGTTTTTT. V usage is TRBV15 and J usage is TRBJ1-4; tentatively, D is TRBD1 (6 bases). Germline lookup yields CDR1 LNHNV and CDR2 YYDKDF (reference sequence). The V end was cut by 7 bases, the J end by 4 bases, with 16 bases between. The CDR3 length is 15 residues.

The chain links TRBV19 to TRBJ1-2; 8 bases line up with TRBD1. The germline V gene encodes CDR1 LNHDA and CDR2 SQIVND (reference sequence). The V segment lost 8 bases and the J segment 4 bases; nucleotides outside the gene matches: 24. The CDR3 totals 19 residues. DNA for the CDR3: TGTGCCAGTCGAAACCTCCCGGGACAGGCCATTACGCAGCTCTATGGCTACACCTTC. Translated, it gives CASRNLPGQAITQLYGYTF.

This chain joins TRBV7-9 and TRBJ1-1; D might be TRBD1 (5 bases). CDR3 length: 14 residues. Germline loops: CDR1 SEHNR, CDR2 FQNEAQ (reference sequence). The V end was cut by 3 bases, the J end by 4 bases, with 12 bases between. The CDR3 is CASSLVQDVTEAFF. CDR3 nucleotides: TGTGCCAGCAGCTTGGTACAGGACGTCACTGAAGCTTTCTTT.

In this sample, this clone turned up once. The chain carries TRBV12-3 or TRBV12-4 and TRBJ1-5; D is possibly TRBD1 (5 bases). Deletions cut 2 bases from V and 5 bases from J, with 7 bases between. CDR3 length: 13 amino acids. This chain's CDR3 is CASSLSRDQPQHF. As DNA, the CDR3 is TGTGCCAGCAGTTTAAGCAGGGATCAGCCCCAGCATTTT.

The V and J genes are TRBV20-1 and TRBJ1-4; D is uncertain. V was trimmed by 6 bases and J by 0 bases, leaving 2 bases between them. The CDR3 has 11 residues. The germline V gene encodes CDR1 DFQATT and CDR2 SNEGSKA (reference sequence). The CDR3 protein is CSATTNEKLFF. Written as DNA, the CDR3 is TGCAGTGCCACAACTAATGAAAAACTGTTTTTT.

The chain employs TRBV27 and TRBJ1-1; perhaps TRBD1 as D (5 bases). V was clipped by 3 bases and J by 1 base, with 9 bases between them. Germline CDR1 reads MNHEY; CDR2 reads SMNVEV (reference sequence). The CDR3 totals 14 residues. The DNA of the CDR3 is TGTGCCAGCAGTTTGGGTGGGGGGAACACTGAAGCTTTCTTT. This gives the protein CASSLGGGNTEAFF.

This chain's CDR3 is CASSSPPGTTYTDTQYF. CDR3 DNA sequence: TGTGCCAGCAGTTCTCCCCCCGGGACTACCTACACAGATACGCAGTATTTT. V gene TRBV27 combines with J gene TRBJ2-3; 7 bases fit TRBD2. In germline, CDR1 is MNHEY, CDR2 SMNVEV (reference sequence). The CDR3 extends over 17 amino acids. V dropped 4 bases and J dropped 2; count of bases not matched to a gene: 12.

The chain links TRBV27 to TRBJ1-3, with TRBD1 matching over 7 bases. The germline V gene encodes CDR1 MNHEY and CDR2 SMNVEV (reference sequence). J was trimmed by 8 bases and V by 6 bases; bases with no gene match: 13. This CDR3 is built from 15 residues. The CDR3 nucleotides are TGTGCCAGCAGCCCGTTAAGAGGGGGCGCTGACACCATATATTTT. Its protein is CASSPLRGGADTIYF.

The chain couples TRBV5-1 to TRBJ1-6; unclear D gene. Germline V gives CDR1 SGHRS, CDR2 YFSETQ. The ends were cut back, 4 bases at V and 5 bases at J, with 13 bases in the middle. This CDR3 spans 15 amino acids. CDR3 sequence: CASSPPASDNSPLHF. The CDR3 DNA reads as TGCGCCAGCAGCCCACCAGCTTCGGATAATTCACCCCTCCACTTT.

V usage is TRBV3-1 (or the pseudogene TRBV3-2) and J usage is TRBJ2-5; D is unresolved. Germline-derived CDR1 and CDR2 are LGHDT and YNNKEL (reference sequence). This CDR3 has 15 residues. The ends were cut back, 1 base at V and 2 bases at J, with 11 bases in the middle. This CDR3 is CASSQVLGIQETQYF. CDR3 coding DNA: TGTGCCAGCAGCCAAGTGCTCGGTATTCAAGAGACCCAGTACTTC.

The gene calls are TRBV9 and TRBJ1-6; D is ambiguous. From germline, CDR1 is SGDLS and CDR2 YYNGEE. Trimming cost V 3 bases and J 2 bases, with 18 bases left between them. This CDR3 region has 18 residues. CDR3 sequence reads: CASSDPLAGLTYNSPLHF. In DNA form, the CDR3 reads TGTGCCAGCAGCGACCCCCTAGCTGGGCTAACCTATAATTCACCCCTCCACTTT. Together with reference TRBV9 and TRBJ1-6, the CDR3 gives the full variable domain: DSGVTQTPKHLITATGQRVTLRCSPRSGDLSVYWYQQSLDQGLQFLIQYYNGEERAKGNILERFSAQQFPDLHSELNLSSLELGDSALYFCASSDPLAGLTYNSPLHFGNGTRLTVT.

The chain has TRBV12-3 or TRBV12-4 and TRBJ1-2; D not certain. There are 12 residues in the CDR3. Trimming shortened V by 1 base and J by 8 bases, and 8 bases separated the two germline ends. The CDR3 bases are TGTGCCAGCAGTTTAGGGGGAAGGGGCTACACCTTC. Translated: CASSLGGRGYTF.

The gene calls are TRBV5-1 and TRBJ2-2; TRBD1 matches at 9 bases. The CDR3 consists of 16 residues. V lost 4 bases, J lost 3 bases, and 7 bases stayed unmatched. In germline, CDR1 is SGHRS, CDR2 YFSETQ. The CDR3 region has the DNA TGCGCCAGCAGCGCCACGGGACAGGGCGACACCGGGGAGCTGTTTTTT. Its protein product is CASSATGQGDTGELFF.

The chain links TRBV7-6 to TRBJ1-2; D perhaps matches TRBD1 (5 bases). The CDR3 has 14 amino acids. Trimming removed 5 bases from V and 4 bases from J, with 14 bases in between. Germline CDR1 is SGHVS and CDR2 is FNYEAQ. The CDR3 reads CASSPTGRSYGYTF. DNA for the CDR3: TGTGCCAGCAGCCCAACAGGAAGATCCTATGGCTACACCTTC.

The chain is built from TRBV29-1 and TRBJ1-2; 9 bases are shared with TRBD1. The CDR3 is 13 amino acids. Germline loops: CDR1 SQVTM, CDR2 ANQGSEA. J was trimmed by 8 bases and V by 1 base; bases with no gene match: 5. The DNA for the CDR3 is TGCAGCGTTGAAGTAGGGACAGGGATCGGCTACACCTTC. Amino acid sequence: CSVEVGTGIGYTF.

The genes are TRBV7-8 and TRBJ2-2, with unresolved D. V was shortened by 1 base and J by 1 base, with 7 bases between the two germline ends. The length of the CDR3 is 15 residues. Looked up from germline, CDR1 is SGHVS and CDR2 is FQNEAQ. CDR3 loop: CASSLVVQNTGELFF. CDR3 in DNA: TGTGCCAGCAGCTTAGTAGTCCAGAACACCGGGGAGCTGTTTTTT.

The chain employs TRBV4-1 and TRBJ2-1; tentatively, D is TRBD2 (6 bases). Germline V gives CDR1 MGHRA, CDR2 YSYEKL. The CDR3 length is 12 residues. V was shortened by 2 bases and J by 9 bases, with 8 bases between the two germline ends. The CDR3 region is CASSQRAGEQFF. The CDR3 DNA follows: TGCGCCAGCAGCCAAAGAGCGGGTGAGCAGTTCTTC.